The rows below give T cell receptor beta chains drawn from one sample of a study of blood T cell repertoires in COVID-19. Assay used: immunoSEQ multiplex PCR; TCRdb lists only in-frame clones, some missing. This sample has 75,000 to 95,000 clones, with roughly 70% found just once. The material sequenced was peripheral blood. These receptors originate from a man aged 65-85 years with COVID-19, enrolled during active disease. Both conserved end residues are part of each CDR3. The D gene is left open where the match is weak. Clone size is shown for a subset of rows, as once, few, many or a class of expanded clone.

J: TRBJ2-2; length: 15; D: NA; V: TRBV15; size: NA; DNA: TGTGCCACCAGCAGAGGGGGCAGTGGCACCGGGGAGCTGTTTTTT; CDR3: CATSRGGSGTGELFF
J: TRBJ2-3; length: 13; D: NA; V: TRBV28; size: NA; DNA: TGTGCCAGCAGTTTAATGGCAGTAGATACGCAGTATTTT; CDR3: CASSLMAVDTQYF
J: TRBJ1-4; length: 21; D: TRBD1; V: TRBV3-1/TRBV3-2; size: NA; DNA: TGTGCCAGCAGCCAAGATTTGAGGTTACAGGGGCCGCTACCTCAAAGGGAAAAACTGTTTTTT; CDR3: CASSQDLRLQGPLPQREKLFF
J: TRBJ2-2; length: 14; D: NA; V: TRBV6-5; size: NA; DNA: TGTGCCAGCAGCCTACAGGGATACCGGTGGGAGCTGTTTTTT; CDR3: CASSLQGYRWELFF
J: TRBJ1-2; length: 13; D: TRBD1; V: TRBV6-2/TRBV6-3; size: NA; DNA: TGTGCCAGCAGCTTGACAGGGGCCCGCGGCTACACCTTC; CDR3: CASSLTGARGYTF
J: TRBJ2-7; length: 16; D: NA; V: TRBV28; size: NA; DNA: TGTGCCAGCTACAGATCGTCAGTTTGGGGAGCCTACGAGCAGTACTTC; CDR3: CASYRSSVWGAYEQYF
J: TRBJ2-7; length: 10; D: NA; V: TRBV6-2/TRBV6-3; size: NA; DNA: TGTGCCAGCAGTTGGCTAGGAATGTACTTC; CDR3: CASSWLGMYF
J: TRBJ2-3; length: 18; D: TRBD2; V: TRBV7-2; size: NA; DNA: TGTGCCAGCAGCCCACTGGCTGGTAGCGGGAGGGCCAGAGATACGCAGTATTTT; CDR3: CASSPLAGSGRARDTQYF
J: TRBJ2-2; length: 17; D: TRBD2; V: TRBV4-1; size: many; DNA: TGCGCCAGCAGCCTGGGACTAGAGAGAAGAGGGGCCGGGGAGCTGTTTTTT; CDR3: CASSLGLERRGAGELFF
J: TRBJ2-2; length: 13; D: NA; V: TRBV5-1; size: NA; DNA: TGCGCCAGCAGTAGACTCAACACCGGGGAGCTGTTTTTT; CDR3: CASSRLNTGELFF
J: TRBJ2-1; length: 16; D: TRBD1; V: TRBV14; size: NA; DNA: TGTGCCAGCAGCCAAGCGGGACAGAGCTCCTACAATGAGCAGTTCTTC; CDR3: CASSQAGQSSYNEQFF
J: TRBJ2-1; length: 17; D: TRBD2; V: TRBV4-2; size: NA; DNA: TGTGCCAGCAGCCAAGAAGGGGCTAGCGGGAGGGTCAATGAGCAGTTCTTC; CDR3: CASSQEGASGRVNEQFF
J: TRBJ1-1; length: 15; D: TRBD1; V: TRBV7-3; size: NA; DNA: TGTGCCAGCAGCCCAGGGACAGGTACGAACGGTGAAGCTTTCTTT; CDR3: CASSPGTGTNGEAFF
J: TRBJ2-7; length: 15; D: NA; V: TRBV7-7; size: NA; DNA: TGTGCTAGCAGCTTAGGATCTGGGGGCCCCTACGAGCAGTACTTC; CDR3: CASSLGSGGPYEQYF
J: TRBJ2-7; length: 15; D: NA; V: TRBV5-1; size: NA; DNA: TGCGCCAGCAGCTTGGGTCCCGGGACACCCTACGAGCAGTACTTC; CDR3: CASSLGPGTPYEQYF
J: TRBJ2-7; length: 12; D: NA; V: TRBV6-2/TRBV6-3; size: few; DNA: TGTGCCAGCAGTAGACTGGCCTACGAGCAGTACTTC; CDR3: CASSRLAYEQYF
J: TRBJ2-2; length: 16; D: TRBD1; V: TRBV5-1; size: NA; DNA: TGCGCCAGCAGCTTCGACAGGGCTTCGAACACCGGGGAGCTGTTTTTT; CDR3: CASSFDRASNTGELFF
J: TRBJ2-7; length: 13; D: TRBD2; V: TRBV27; size: once; DNA: TGTGCCAGCAGTTTCCGGGGACTAGCGGGACAGTACTTC; CDR3: CASSFRGLAGQYF
J: TRBJ2-1; length: 18; D: TRBD2; V: TRBV27; size: NA; DNA: TGTGCCAGCAGTTTATTGCGTGCGGGAGGGGGACATTACAATGAGCAGTTCTTC; CDR3: CASSLLRAGGGHYNEQFF
J: TRBJ1-5; length: 13; D: NA; V: TRBV7-9; size: once; DNA: TGTGCCAGCAGCTCTTCCGGGGTTCAGCCCCAGCATTTT; CDR3: CASSSSGVQPQHF
J: TRBJ1-1; length: 14; D: NA; V: TRBV21-1; size: NA; DNA: TGTGCCAGCAGCATAACGGGGATGAACACTGAAGCTTTCTTT; CDR3: CASSITGMNTEAFF
J: TRBJ2-2; length: 17; D: TRBD2; V: TRBV10-3; size: NA; DNA: TGTGCCATCAGGGAGGGCCGGGGAGGGCCCGGCACCGGGGAGCTGTTTTTT; CDR3: CAIREGRGGPGTGELFF
J: TRBJ1-2; length: 15; D: TRBD1; V: TRBV6-1; size: once; DNA: TGTGCCAGCAGTGAAGGGAGGGGGCGAGACTATGGCTACACCTTC; CDR3: CASSEGRGRDYGYTF
J: TRBJ2-5; length: 16; D: TRBD2; V: TRBV6-1; size: once; DNA: TGTGCCAGCAGTGAAGCCAGGGCTAGCGGCCAAGAGACCCAGTACTTC; CDR3: CASSEARASGQETQYF
J: TRBJ1-2; length: 14; D: NA; V: TRBV7-9; size: few; DNA: TGTGCCAGCAGCTTATGGGGGGAGGACTATGGCTACACCTTC; CDR3: CASSLWGEDYGYTF
J: TRBJ1-6; length: 12; D: TRBD1; V: TRBV15; size: NA; DNA: TGTGCCACCAGAACAGGGGAATCACCCCTCCACTTT; CDR3: CATRTGESPLHF
J: TRBJ1-5; length: 14; D: NA; V: TRBV3-1/TRBV3-2; size: NA; DNA: TGTGCCAGCAGCCCATACGGGGGCAATCAGCCCCAGCATTTT; CDR3: CASSPYGGNQPQHF
J: TRBJ2-7; length: 14; D: TRBD2; V: TRBV28; size: once; DNA: TGTGCCAGCAGTCTCAGCGGGAGGGCCTACGAGCAGTACTTC; CDR3: CASSLSGRAYEQYF
J: TRBJ2-1; length: 17; D: TRBD2; V: TRBV20-1; size: NA; DNA: TGCAGTGCTAGTCCTCTTCCAGCGGGAGCAAGCTACAATGAGCAGTTCTTC; CDR3: CSASPLPAGASYNEQFF
J: TRBJ1-3; length: 18; D: TRBD1; V: TRBV7-2; size: NA; DNA: TGTGCCAGCAGCTTCTACCCCACCACAGGGGGCTCTGGAAACACCATATATTTT; CDR3: CASSFYPTTGGSGNTIYF
J: TRBJ2-7; length: 14; D: TRBD2; V: TRBV5-1; size: NA; DNA: TGCGCCAGCAGCTTAGCGGGAGTGACTTACGAGCAGTACTTC; CDR3: CASSLAGVTYEQYF
J: TRBJ2-7; length: 12; D: NA; V: TRBV20-1; size: few; DNA: TGCAGTGCTAGTAAGCGGGCTTACGAGCAGTACTTC; CDR3: CSASKRAYEQYF
J: TRBJ2-7; length: 13; D: NA; V: TRBV3-1/TRBV3-2; size: NA; DNA: TGTGCCAGCGGCCGAGGGGGGGCGAGGGAGCAGTACTTC; CDR3: CASGRGGAREQYF
J: TRBJ2-5; length: 20; D: NA; V: TRBV7-8; size: NA; DNA: TGTGCCAGCAGCCCGAGGCAGCGTGGGAGTTTAGACGAAGTATGGGAGACCCAGTACTTC; CDR3: CASSPRQRGSLDEVWETQYF
J: TRBJ2-7; length: 18; D: TRBD1; V: TRBV18; size: NA; DNA: TGTGCCAGCTCACCGCTCAAGGGGGCAGGGGCTGAGTCCTACGAGCAGTACTTC; CDR3: CASSPLKGAGAESYEQYF
J: TRBJ1-1; length: 13; D: NA; V: TRBV9; size: few; DNA: TGTGCCAGCAGCCCGGTGGTGAGGACTGAAGCTTTCTTT; CDR3: CASSPVVRTEAFF
J: TRBJ2-7; length: 11; D: TRBD1; V: TRBV5-5; size: NA; DNA: TGTGCCAGCAGCAGACAGGGATTGCAGTACTTC; CDR3: CASSRQGLQYF
J: TRBJ2-3; length: 14; D: TRBD1; V: TRBV5-1; size: NA; DNA: TGCGCCAGCAGCTTGCCAGGGGGAACAGATACGCAGTATTTT; CDR3: CASSLPGGTDTQYF
J: TRBJ1-1; length: 14; D: TRBD1; V: TRBV11-2; size: NA; DNA: TGTGCCAGCAGCCGGACAGGGGGCGAAACTGAAGCTTTCTTT; CDR3: CASSRTGGETEAFF
J: TRBJ2-5; length: 16; D: TRBD1; V: TRBV6-2/TRBV6-3; size: NA; DNA: TGTGCCAGCAGTTACGGGACAGGGACGGGAGGAGAGACCCAGTACTTC; CDR3: CASSYGTGTGGETQYF
J: TRBJ2-1; length: 17; D: TRBD2; V: TRBV7-6; size: few; DNA: TGTGCCAGCAGCTTACACTCGGGGACTAGCGGGGAAGCTGAGCAGTTCTTC; CDR3: CASSLHSGTSGEAEQFF
J: TRBJ2-7; length: 12; D: NA; V: TRBV2; size: NA; DNA: TGTGCCAGCACCTATCCGCCCCCGGGGCAGTACTTC; CDR3: CASTYPPPGQYF
J: TRBJ1-2; length: 12; D: TRBD1; V: TRBV19; size: few; DNA: TGTGCCAGCCGGGACAGAAACTATGGCTACACCTTC; CDR3: CASRDRNYGYTF
J: TRBJ2-7; length: 16; D: TRBD2; V: TRBV4-2; size: NA; DNA: TGTGCCAGCAGCCAAGGGTCGGGAGGGCCGCGGGACGAGCAGTACTTC; CDR3: CASSQGSGGPRDEQYF
J: TRBJ2-7; length: 15; D: NA; V: TRBV28; size: once; DNA: TGTGCCAGTCATAGAGGCAGGGCCTTCTCCTACGAGCAGTACTTC; CDR3: CASHRGRAFSYEQYF
J: TRBJ1-4; length: 14; D: NA; V: TRBV5-6; size: NA; DNA: TGTGCCAGCAGGTCACAGCCTAATAATGAAAAACTGTTTTTT; CDR3: CASRSQPNNEKLFF
J: TRBJ2-3; length: 16; D: NA; V: TRBV5-1; size: NA; DNA: TGCGCCAGCAGCTTGGGCAGCACAGCCATTACAGATACGCAGTATTTT; CDR3: CASSLGSTAITDTQYF
J: TRBJ2-2; length: 14; D: NA; V: TRBV28; size: NA; DNA: TGTGCCAGCAGTCCGTTAATGAACACCGGGGAGCTGTTTTTT; CDR3: CASSPLMNTGELFF
J: TRBJ1-5; length: 13; D: NA; V: TRBV28; size: NA; DNA: TGTGCCAGCAGTTTAGACACGTCTCAGCCCCAGCATTTT; CDR3: CASSLDTSQPQHF
J: TRBJ2-1; length: 15; D: TRBD2; V: TRBV7-2; size: NA; DNA: TGTGCCAGCAGCTTATTTATCGCGGGAGGAAATGAGCAGTTCTTC; CDR3: CASSLFIAGGNEQFF
J: TRBJ2-5; length: 13; D: NA; V: TRBV7-2; size: once; DNA: TGTGCCAGCACTCGAAGGGGGGGGGAGACCCAGTACTTC; CDR3: CASTRRGGETQYF
J: TRBJ2-7; length: 16; D: TRBD2; V: TRBV4-2; size: NA; DNA: TGTGCCAGCAGCCAAGATTCTAGCGGGAGGGGTTACGAGCAGTACTTC; CDR3: CASSQDSSGRGYEQYF
J: TRBJ2-3; length: 12; D: NA; V: TRBV11-3; size: few; DNA: TGTGCCAGCAGCTTAGACGCAGATACGCAGTATTTT; CDR3: CASSLDADTQYF
J: TRBJ2-7; length: 14; D: TRBD1; V: TRBV4-1; size: once; DNA: TGCGCCAGCAGCCAGACGACAGGGAACTACGAGCAGTACTTC; CDR3: CASSQTTGNYEQYF
J: TRBJ1-3; length: 12; D: NA; V: TRBV14; size: NA; DNA: TGTGCCAGCAGCCCAAATGGAAACACCATATATTTT; CDR3: CASSPNGNTIYF